A selection of T cell receptor beta chains follows, all from one sample in a study of T-cell reconstitution after alpha-beta-depleted transplantation in children. TCRdb reprocessed the PCR reads with MiXCR, giving one entry per CDR3 protein. The sample consists of some 640,000 distinct CDR3 sequences, approximately 16% of them appearing once. The sample here was PBMCs from the stem cell graft donor, taken from the stem cell graft. The receptors were sampled from a human donor who donated a stem cell graft to a child with acute myeloid leukemia. The CDR3 runs from the conserved cysteine through the conserved F or W. The D gene is left open where the match is weak. Clone size, where shown, is once, few, many, or a class for clones that have expanded.

j_call clone_size d_call v_call cdr3_nt cdr3_aa
TRBJ1-5 . . TRBV20-1 TGCAGTGCTAGTGGGGGGTCTAGCAATCAGCCCCAGCATTTT CSASGGSSNQPQHF
TRBJ2-1 many TRBD1 TRBV6-2/TRBV6-3 TGTGCCAGCAGCCACACGGGACAGCACAATGAGCAGTTCTTC CASSHTGQHNEQFF
TRBJ2-7 few TRBD1 TRBV7-8 TGTGCCAGCAGCCCCGGACAGGGGCTCGTTCTCCGGCAGTACTTC CASSPGQGLVLRQYF
TRBJ2-7 . TRBD1 TRBV15 TGTGCCACCAGCAGAGTAGGGACAGCGGCAGGCGACGAGCAGTACTTC CATSRVGTAAGDEQYF
TRBJ2-2 few TRBD1 TRBV4-3 TGCGCCAGCAGCCAAGATCTGGGGACAGCGTCCGGGGAGCTGTTTTTT CASSQDLGTASGELFF
TRBJ2-5 . . TRBV7-2 TGTGCCAGCAGCTGGGGCAGCGGACTACAAGAGACCCGGTACTTC CASSWGSGLQETRYF
TRBJ2-5 few . TRBV30 TGTGCCTGGAGTGTACAGGGAGAGACCCAGTACTTC CAWSVQGETQYF
TRBJ2-7 many . TRBV20-1 TGCAGTGCTGAGCCCCCCGGGGGTGGTTACGAGCAGTACTTC CSAEPPGGGYEQYF
TRBJ2-5 . . TRBV12-3/TRBV12-4 TGTGCCAGCAGGCTAGGGACGGCCCAGGAGACCCAGTACTTC CASRLGTAQETQYF
TRBJ2-5 many . TRBV10-1 TGCGCCAGCAGTGAACACGTCATGGAGACCCAGTACTTC CASSEHVMETQYF
TRBJ1-1 many . TRBV7-6 TGTGCCAGCAGCTTTGAGGAGAGTACTGAAGCTTTCTTT CASSFEESTEAFF
TRBJ1-2 few . TRBV6-5 TGTGCCAGCAGTTACGAAGGGGCTAACTATGGCTACACCTTC CASSYEGANYGYTF
TRBJ2-7 few . TRBV7-8 TGTGCCAGCAGCCTCCTTCCAGGGATGAGCGAGCAGTACTTC CASSLLPGMSEQYF
TRBJ1-4 . . TRBV4-2 TGTGCCAGCAGCCAAGGAGACAGGAATAATGAAAAACTGTTTTTT CASSQGDRNNEKLFF
TRBJ2-7 many . TRBV5-1 TGCGCCAGCAGCTTGGCCAGGGAATACTACGAGCAGTACTTC CASSLAREYYEQYF
TRBJ1-2 few TRBD1 TRBV14 TGTGCCAGCAGCCAAGATAAGACAGGGGGGTCGGACTATGGCTACACCTTC CASSQDKTGGSDYGYTF
TRBJ2-3 few . TRBV5-1 TGCGCCAGCAGCTTGAATCGGGTATCACCTACAGATACGCAGTATTTT CASSLNRVSPTDTQYF
TRBJ2-5 once . TRBV28 TGTGCCAGCCTCGACGGCGGGGTTCTAAACTTC CASLDGGVLNF
TRBJ1-3 few . TRBV5-5 TGTGCCAGCAGCGAAACCCAGGGTGGCGGCTCTGGAAACACCATATATTTT CASSETQGGGSGNTIYF
TRBJ2-7 few . TRBV7-9 TGTGCCAGCAGCTTAGGAGCAAACGAGCAGTACTTC CASSLGANEQYF
TRBJ2-5 many . TRBV6-2/TRBV6-3 TGTGCCAGCAGTTACCAAGAGACCCAGTACTTC CASSYQETQYF
TRBJ2-1 many . TRBV4-3 TGCGCCAGCAGCCAAATTCTCGGGGTCCTATACAATGAGCAGTTCTTC CASSQILGVLYNEQFF
TRBJ2-1 many . TRBV7-9 TGTGCCAGCAGCTTAGTCCCGGAGTACAATGAGCAGTTCTTC CASSLVPEYNEQFF
TRBJ1-1 many . TRBV29-1 TGCAGCCATGGGGAGGGGGGGACGATGGCTTTCTTT CSHGEGGTMAFF
TRBJ2-5 few . TRBV3-1 TGTGCCAGCAGCCAAGATCGGGCCCAGGGAAGGGAGACCCAGTACTTC CASSQDRAQGRETQYF
TRBJ2-1 few . TRBV9 TGTGCCAGCAGCGCGCTGGACTGGGGGTCTTACAATGAGCAGTTCTTC CASSALDWGSYNEQFF
TRBJ1-5 many . TRBV20-1 TGCAGTGCTGGAGGGCGGACAGATAATCAGCCCCAGCATTTT CSAGGRTDNQPQHF